The clone carrying this TCR beta chain has a single count. These data come from a study of T cell changes during pregnancy in multiple sclerosis. The protocol was immunoSEQ multiplex PCR, while the TCRdb copy is restricted to in-frame clones and leaves out a portion. The table has under 100,000 clones, 94% seen once. The length of the CDR3 is 15 residues. V lost 8 bases to trimming and J lost 8 bases, with 22 bases between them. Germline CDR1 SGHVS, CDR2 FNYEAQ. This receptor was obtained from a female donor with multiple sclerosis, enrolled in a pregnancy study. The sequences come from peripheral blood, collected in the third trimester of pregnancy. The V and J genes are TRBV7-6 and TRBJ2-1; possible D gene TRBD1, 5 bases. The CDR3 coding sequence is TGTGCCAGCTTTGGGGCTGGGCCCGGTGGCGATGAGCAGTTCTTC. Residues: CASFGAGPGGDEQFF.